These 28 T cell receptor beta chains share one sample of origin, sequenced in a study of T-cell reconstitution after alpha-beta-depleted transplantation in children. Unique molecular identifiers were used to barcode this TCRbeta library. TCRdb re-analysed the PCR reads in MiXCR, keeping a single row per CDR3 protein. The sample has under 35,000 distinct CDR3 sequences; about 6.3% are singletons. The material sequenced was PBMCs, mostly from graft donor cells, taken 180 days after TCRalphabeta/CD19-depleted stem cell transplant. These receptors all come from a male patient between 5 and 17 years old who had a stem cell transplant for acute myeloid leukemia, so the T cells may come from the graft donor.

This clonotype was observed at least ten times. This chain joins TRBV4-1 and TRBJ1-1, with no clear D. The CDR3 totals 16 residues. Trimming pared 0 bases from V and 7 bases from J, leaving 18 bases between. CDR1 is MGHRA and CDR2 is YSYEKL in the germline V gene. CDR3 region: CASSQDSRVFYYEAFF. DNA of the CDR3: TGCGCCAGCAGCCAAGATAGTAGGGTTTTCTATTATGAAGCTTTCTTT.

This clonotype was counted at least ten times. The chain recombines TRBV15 with TRBJ1-3; 7 nucleotides agree with TRBD1. V was clipped by 1 base and J by 2 bases; unmatched bases: 8. The CDR3 loop spans 17 amino acids. CDR1 is LNHNV and CDR2 is YYDKDF in the germline V gene (reference sequence). DNA of the CDR3: TGTGCCACCAGCAGAGCCCCCCAGGGGGGTCCTGGAAACACCATATATTTT. Its protein product is CATSRAPQGGPGNTIYF. Complete variable domain (other parts from reference TRBV15 and TRBJ1-3): DAMVIQNPRYQVTQFGKPVTLSCSQTLNHNVMYWYQQKSSQAPKLLFHYYDKDFNNEADTPDNFQSRRPNTSFCFLDIRSPGLGDTAMYLCATSRAPQGGPGNTIYFGEGSWLTVV.

This clonotype was found many times. The chain employs TRBV9 and TRBJ1-2; D gene uncertain. The CDR3 length is 15 residues. V shed 0 bases and J shed 3 bases, with 12 bases lying between them. CDR1 SGDLS and CDR2 YYNGEE come from the germline V gene. The CDR3: CASSVGGGRDYGYTF. Written as DNA, the CDR3 is TGTGCCAGCAGCGTAGGAGGAGGACGGGACTATGGCTACACCTTC.

This clonotype was found many times. V is TRBV27 and J is TRBJ2-4; TRBD1 is a possible D gene (5 bases). The germline V gene has CDR1 MNHEY and CDR2 SMNVEV (reference sequence). Trimming pared 0 bases from V and 7 bases from J, leaving 22 bases between. The CDR3 is 18 residues long. This CDR3 reads CASSLSLRGRGPRNIQYF. The CDR3 DNA is TGTGCCAGCAGTTTATCATTAAGGGGAAGGGGTCCGCGGAACATTCAGTACTTC.

This clonotype was observed at least ten times. With a much larger clone just one base away, this may be a read error. The chain recombines TRBV12-3 or TRBV12-4 with TRBJ1-1; D ambiguous. The V and J ends lost 3 bases and 0 bases respectively, with 2 bases between them. CDR3 length equals 12 residues. The CDR3 nucleotides read TGTGCCAGCAGTTTGGTGAACACTGAAGCTTTCTTT. Its protein is CASSLVNTEAFF.

The CDR3 nucleotides are TGTGCCAGTAGACGACAGGGTAGCACAGATACGCAGTATTTT. As protein: CASRRQGSTDTQYF. The V call is TRBV19, the J call TRBJ2-3; 7 bases agree with TRBD1. Germline lookup yields CDR1 LNHDA and CDR2 SQIVND (reference sequence). V lost 6 bases, J lost 0 bases, and 3 bases stayed unmatched. The length of the CDR3 is 14 residues. The full variable domain, its missing parts supplied by reference TRBV19 and TRBJ2-3, is DGGITQSPKYLFRKEGQNVTLSCEQNLNHDAMYWYRQDPGQGLRLIYYSQIVNDFQKGDIAEGYSVSREKKESFPLTVTSAQKNPTAFYLCASRRQGSTDTQYFGPGTRLTVL.

This clonotype was detected many times. This sequence joins TRBV20-1 and TRBJ1-2; D might be TRBD1 (6 bases). Germline CDR1 is DFQATT and CDR2 is SNEGSKA (reference sequence). V was pared by 1 base and J by 8 bases, with 20 bases between. CDR3 length: 15 amino acids. The CDR3 DNA follows: TGCAGTGCTAGAGGGTTGGGGGGCGCCCTTTTAGGCTACACCTTC. It is translated as CSARGLGGALLGYTF.

There are a few counts of this clonotype. The chain couples TRBV5-1 to TRBJ2-7, with D perhaps TRBD2 (5 bases). With 10 bases removed from V and 1 base from J, the gap between germline ends came to 9 bases. CDR3 size: 11 residues. CDR1 and CDR2 (germline): SGHRS, YFSETQ. In nucleotides, the CDR3 is TGCGCCCTACCGGGATCCTACGAGCAGTACTTC. Translating gives CALPGSYEQYF.

The chain combines TRBV27 with TRBJ2-1; maybe TRBD2 (5 bases). Germline V lookup: CDR1 MNHEY, CDR2 SMNVEV (reference sequence). V lost 8 bases and J lost 7, with 36 bases in between. This CDR3 has 20 amino acids. DNA for the CDR3: TGTGCCAGCCGTTATAGGCGTGGAGGTTCCAGGCAGGTTGAGACTAATGAGCAGTTCTTC. It encodes CASRYRRGGSRQVETNEQFF.

Ten or more counts support this clonotype. The chain uses TRBV5-1 and TRBJ2-3; TRBD2 might be the D (5 bases). The length of the CDR3 is 15 residues. Germline lookup yields CDR1 SGHRS and CDR2 YFSETQ. Trimming removed 3 bases from V and 3 bases from J, with 14 bases in between. The CDR3 loop is CASSSAGALTDTQYF. As DNA, the CDR3 is TGCGCCAGCAGCTCTGCGGGCGCATTAACAGATACGCAGTATTTT.

This clonotype was counted at least ten times. The rearrangement links TRBV29-1 to TRBJ1-2; no definite D call. This CDR3 is built from 10 residues. The V gene lost 6 bases and the J gene lost 8 bases, with 10 bases spanning the gap. Germline-derived CDR1 and CDR2 are SQVTM and ANQGSEA. CDR3 protein: CSVMGDGYTF. CDR3 coding DNA: TGCAGCGTCATGGGAGACGGCTACACCTTC.

This clonotype was detected ten times or more. In nucleotides, the CDR3 is TGTGCCAGCAGCTCAGGGAGGGGACTAGGAGAAAACTACGAGCAGTACTTC. Protein: CASSSGRGLGENYEQYF. This rearrangement joins TRBV7-2 to TRBJ2-7, with 8 nucleotides matching TRBD2. Germline V CDR1 and CDR2: SGHTA, FQGNSA. The ends lost 4 bases at V and 3 bases at J; junction bases unmatched: 14. The CDR3 covers 17 residues.

This clonotype has ten or more counts. The chain carries TRBV6-2 or TRBV6-3 and TRBJ2-1; 11 bases align to TRBD2. CDR1 is MNHEY, CDR2 SVGEGT, per germline. The CDR3 covers 15 residues. Unmatched junction bases numbered 7, after V lost 6 bases and J lost 6 bases. CDR3 coding DNA: TGTGCCAGCAGCCGTCGACTAGCGGGGTCCAATGAGCAGTTCTTC. It specifies CASSRRLAGSNEQFF.

This clonotype was seen ten or more times. The chain joins TRBV29-1 to TRBJ1-1, with D possibly being TRBD1 (6 bases). Trimming cost V 3 bases and J 6 bases, with 8 bases left between them. The CDR3 covers 11 residues. Looked up from germline, CDR1 is SQVTM and CDR2 is ANQGSEA. CDR3 residues: CSVERGAEAFF. In DNA form, the CDR3 reads TGCAGCGTTGAGAGGGGGGCTGAAGCTTTCTTT.

In its sample, this clonotype was seen many times. The chain couples TRBV5-4 to TRBJ1-4, with D perhaps TRBD1 (5 bases). The CDR3 is 15 amino acids. The V gene lost 1 base and the J gene lost 2 bases, with 9 bases spanning the gap. The germline V gene encodes CDR1 SGHNT and CDR2 YYREEE (reference sequence). This chain's CDR3 is CASSLQGRTNEKLFF. The CDR3 DNA sequence: TGTGCCAGCAGCTTGCAGGGAAGGACTAATGAAAAACTGTTTTTT.

This clonotype has at least ten counts. The CDR3 sequence is CASSYGSPSYNSPLHF. DNA for the CDR3: TGTGCCAGCAGTTATGGCAGTCCCTCCTATAATTCACCCCTCCACTTT. This chain uses TRBV6-2 or TRBV6-3 with TRBJ1-6; D not resolved. The CDR3 has 16 amino acids. Between the trimmed V and J ends, which lost 3 bases and 0 bases, there was a span of 9 bases. The germline CDR1 and CDR2 sequences are MNHEY and SVGEGT.

This clonotype was seen ten or more times. The chain recombines TRBV7-3 with TRBJ2-1; D not certain. V gave up 3 bases and J gave up 10 bases, with 10 bases separating them. This CDR3 has 12 residues. In germline, CDR1 is SGHTA, CDR2 FQGTGA. In DNA form, the CDR3 reads TGTGCCAGCAGCTTTCCCGGGTCAGAGCAGTTCTTC. Protein sequence: CASSFPGSEQFF.

This clonotype was seen ten or more times. The genes are TRBV7-9 and TRBJ2-7; 9 bases fit TRBD2. This CDR3 contains 14 residues. Germline lookup yields CDR1 SEHNR and CDR2 FQNEAQ (reference sequence). Trimming took 2 bases from V and 6 from J; bases not matched to a gene: 5. The CDR3 nucleotides are TGTGCCAGCAGCTTAAGCGCTAGCGGGACCGAGCAGTACTTC. Amino acids: CASSLSASGTEQYF.

At least ten counts were recorded for this clonotype. The genes are TRBV7-9 and TRBJ2-1; TRBD2 agrees at 11 bases. V shed 10 bases, J shed 1 base, and the junction held 15 bases outside the gene matches. From germline, CDR1 is SEHNR and CDR2 FQNEAQ (reference sequence). The CDR3 totals 18 residues. Here the CDR3 DNA reads TGTGCCACCAAGCGCAAGCTGCGACTAGCGGGGTCCTACAATGAGCAGTTCTTC. Its protein is CATKRKLRLAGSYNEQFF. Based on the CDR3 plus reference TRBV7-9 and TRBJ2-1, the full variable domain is DTGVSQNPRHKITKRGQNVTFRCDPISEHNRLYWYRQTLGQGPEFLTYFQNEAQLEKSRLLSDRFSAERPKGSFSTLEIQRTEQGDSAMYLCATKRKLRLAGSYNEQFFGPGTRLTVL.

This clonotype was recorded many times. The gene calls are TRBV10-2 and TRBJ2-7; 7 bases are shared with TRBD2. Germline V lookup: CDR1 WSHSY, CDR2 SAAADI. With V trimmed by 8 bases and J by 3 bases, 13 bases remained unmatched. The CDR3 contains 15 residues. The CDR3 nucleotides read TGCGCCAGCGCCACTATAGCGGGCCTTGGCTACGAGCAGTACTTC. Its translation is CASATIAGLGYEQYF.

This clonotype came up many times. The gene calls are TRBV5-1 and TRBJ2-6; 7 bases line up with TRBD1. CDR3 size: 17 residues. J gave up 0 bases and V 3 bases, and 6 bases lay outside the gene matches. Germline V gene data show CDR1 as SGHRS and CDR2 as YFSETQ. In DNA form, the CDR3 reads TGCGCCAGCAGCTCCGGGACAGTCAACTCTGGGGCCAACGTCCTGACTTTC. Translating it yields CASSSGTVNSGANVLTF.

This clonotype has ten or more counts. The chain joins TRBV4-3 to TRBJ1-4; D remains unclear. The CDR3 runs 16 residues. The germline CDR1 and CDR2 sequences are LGHNA and YSLEER. The V gene lost 4 bases and the J gene lost 2 bases, with 14 bases spanning the gap. DNA for the CDR3: TGCGCCAGCAGCCGAGACTCAGAGGCGACTAATGAAAAACTGTTTTTT. Translation: CASSRDSEATNEKLFF.

In this sample, this clonotype turned up many times. This sequence joins TRBV6-2 or TRBV6-3 and TRBJ2-1; TRBD2 matches at 9 bases. The CDR3 covers 16 residues. V lost 11 bases and J lost 9; bases outside the gene matches: 20. Germline V gene sequence: CDR1 MNHEY, CDR2 SVGEGT. The CDR3 coding sequence is TGTGCCGCGGGGCTTCAGGGACTAGCAAAAAAAAGTGAGCAGTTCTTC. Protein: CAAGLQGLAKKSEQFF.

This sequence joins TRBV4-2 and TRBJ2-7; 8 nucleotides match TRBD2. The CDR3 is 14 amino acids. Trimming took 0 bases from V and 6 from J; bases not matched to a gene: 4. Per germline, CDR1 LGHNA and CDR2 YNFKEQ. Here the CDR3 DNA reads TGTGCCAGCAGCCAAGATAGGACTAGCAGCGAGCAGTACTTC. It is translated as CASSQDRTSSEQYF.

This clonotype was seen at least ten times. The rearrangement uses TRBV27 and TRBJ1-5; no clear D. Germline V lookup: CDR1 MNHEY, CDR2 SMNVEV (reference sequence). The V end lost 5 bases, the J end lost 1 base, and 18 bases lay between the germline ends. This CDR3 contains 17 residues. The CDR3 spells CASSPARRAGSNQPQHF. DNA of the CDR3: TGTGCCAGCAGTCCTGCCCGTAGGGCCGGGAGCAATCAGCCCCAGCATTTT.

This clonotype is medium-sized in the sample. The gene calls are TRBV3-1 and TRBJ2-7, with D unclear. Per the germline V gene, CDR1 is LGHDT and CDR2 is YNNKEL (reference sequence). Trimming stripped 1 base from V and 2 bases from J, with 9 bases between. This CDR3 has 14 amino acids. CDR3 coding DNA: TGTGCCAGCAGCCAAGTGGTATCCACCTACGAGCAGTACTTC. It specifies CASSQVVSTYEQYF.

This clonotype appeared many times. The genes are TRBV15 and TRBJ2-3; a weak D match, TRBD2 (5 bases). Germline CDR1 is LNHNV and CDR2 is YYDKDF (reference sequence). The CDR3 contains 14 residues. Trimming removed 1 base from V and 1 base from J, with 6 bases in between. The CDR3 region has the DNA TGTGCCACCAGCAGAGTGGGAGGCACAGATACGCAGTATTTT. This encodes CATSRVGGTDTQYF.

There are many counts of this clonotype. The chain uses TRBV18 and TRBJ1-2; D might be TRBD1 (6 bases). This CDR3 is 13 amino acids long. CDR1 is KGHSH, CDR2 LQKENI, per germline. V was trimmed by 2 bases and J by 6 bases, leaving 10 bases between them. The CDR3 loop reads CASSPTGANGYTF. In DNA, the CDR3 is TGTGCCAGCTCACCAACGGGGGCGAATGGCTACACCTTC.